This TCR beta chain comes out of a study of OX40 agonist ivuxolimab in advanced cancers. The study, taken as a whole, reports: Relative to CD4+ cells, CD8+ T cells on average had more expanded clones. Part of the nonresponder group also had normalized T-cell clonal expansion that was low. Clonal expansion among partial responders at 0.1-3.0 mg/kg ranked near the lowest.

Measured with immunoSEQ multiplex PCR; TCRdb has only the in-frame clones, and not every one. This repertoire shows approximately 44,000 clones, around 88% found once; its top ten account for approximately 0.39%. Concerning this clone: What it binds is unknown.

CDR3 length: 14 residues. CDR1 SGHAT and CDR2 FQDESV come from the germline V gene (reference sequence). The V and J ends lost 8 bases and 1 base respectively, with 11 bases between them. J is TRBJ2-2 and V is TRBV11-1; D might be TRBD1 (6 bases). The sample here was CD4+ or CD8+ T cells sorted from blood, taken in a trial of the OX40 agonist ivuxolimab. The receptor was isolated from an adult with an advanced solid tumor such as melanoma, head and neck, liver or kidney cancer. The CDR3 nucleotides are TGTGCCAGCGGAAGACAGGTGAACACCGGGGAGCTGTTTTTT. Its protein is CASGRQVNTGELFF.